The rows below give T cell receptor beta chains drawn from one sample of a study of T-cell memory formation after mild COVID-19. MiXCR, applied by TCRdb to the 5' RACE reads, yields one record per CDR3 protein. The table lists around 370,000 distinct CDR3 sequences, under 25% of them singletons, with approximately 13% in the top ten. The sample comprised PBMCs or a T cell subset sorted from them (not recorded which). Source of these receptors: an adult woman who had mild COVID-19 (a few samples of this study predate the infection). Cell type and time point are not known. CDR3s include the opening cysteine and the closing phenylalanine or tryptophan. Fields, in order: D gene, clone size, J gene, CDR3 length, V gene, CDR3 protein, CDR3 DNA. D genes are given only for firm matches. Size is omitted from some rows. Given values are once, few, many or a class for expanded clones.

>TRBD1|few|TRBJ2-4|14|TRBV5-1
CASSPRDRGDIQYF
TGCGCCAGCAGCCCCAGGGACAGGGGAGACATTCAGTACTTC
>-|-|TRBJ2-2|15|TRBV20-1
CSARSRSTNTGELFF
TGCAGTGCTAGATCCCGGAGTACGAACACCGGGGAGCTGTTTTTT
>-|-|TRBJ2-5|13|TRBV6-5
CASRPGPQETQYF
TGTGCCAGCAGACCCGGACCCCAAGAGACCCAGTACTTC
>-|once|TRBJ2-2|17|TRBV5-6
CASSLLGSGPNTGELFF
TGTGCCAGCAGCTTGCTTGGTAGCGGACCGAACACCGGGGAGCTGTTTTTT
>TRBD1|-|TRBJ1-6|14|TRBV12-3/TRBV12-4
CASRPQGVNSPLHF
TGTGCCAGCAGACCACAGGGGGTAAATTCACCCCTCCACTTT
>TRBD2|few|TRBJ2-3|14|TRBV25-1
CASSERGSTDTQYF
TGTGCCAGCAGTGAGCGGGGGAGCACAGATACGCAGTATTTT
>-|-|TRBJ2-3|14|TRBV18
CASSTSSDADTQYF
TGTGCCAGCTCTACAAGCTCAGACGCAGATACGCAGTATTTT
>TRBD2|-|TRBJ2-7|15|TRBV18
CASSPPLAGAYEQYF
TGTGCCAGCTCACCACCATTGGCGGGGGCCTACGAGCAGTACTTC
>TRBD2|few|TRBJ2-7|15|TRBV7-7
CASSPGTSVTNEQYF
TGTGCTAGCAGCCCCGGGACTAGCGTTACCAACGAGCAGTACTTC
>-|-|TRBJ2-3|15|TRBV11-2
CASSPLGGGTDTQYF
TGTGCCAGCAGCCCTTTAGGGGGGGGAACGGATACGCAGTATTTT
>-|many|TRBJ2-7|14|TRBV5-1
CASSLEGQYYEQYF
TGCGCCAGCAGCTTGGAGGGGCAATATTACGAGCAGTACTTC
>-|many|TRBJ1-1|11|TRBV7-8
CASSFGREAFF
TGTGCCAGCAGCTTCGGACGGGAAGCTTTCTTT
>TRBD2|few|TRBJ2-1|12|TRBV24-1
CATSTSGNEQFF
TGTGCCACCAGTACTAGCGGGAATGAGCAGTTCTTC
>TRBD2|-|TRBJ2-1|14|TRBV11-1
CASSFPAGFNEQFF
TGTGCCAGCAGCTTTCCAGCGGGGTTCAATGAGCAGTTCTTC
>TRBD2|-|TRBJ2-2|16|TRBV12-3/TRBV12-4
CASSKGLAGSTGELFF
TGTGCCAGCAGCAAGGGACTAGCGGGGAGTACCGGGGAGCTGTTTTTT
>-|few|TRBJ2-3|12|TRBV15
CATSRSWDTQYF
TGTGCCACCAGCAGATCCTGGGATACGCAGTATTTT
>-|-|TRBJ2-1|14|TRBV15
CATSRGRSHNEQFF
TGTGCCACCAGCAGAGGACGATCGCACAATGAGCAGTTCTTC
>-|few|TRBJ2-2|14|TRBV2
CASIPGANTGELFF
TGTGCCAGCATCCCGGGCGCGAACACCGGGGAGCTGTTTTTT
>TRBD2|few|TRBJ2-7|20|TRBV4-3
CASSQDGGTSGTMVAREQYF
TGCGCCAGCAGCCAAGATGGTGGGACTAGCGGGACGATGGTGGCGCGGGAGCAGTACTTC
>TRBD1|-|TRBJ1-1|12|TRBV20-1
CSATGAPAEAFF
TGCAGTGCAACAGGGGCTCCAGCTGAAGCTTTCTTT
>-|-|TRBJ1-4|17|TRBV12-3/TRBV12-4
CASSSLDSYATNEKLFF
TGTGCCAGCAGTTCCTTGGACAGTTATGCAACTAATGAAAAACTGTTTTTT
>TRBD1|-|TRBJ2-5|15|TRBV6-2/TRBV6-3
CASSTGTGDLETQYF
TGTGCCAGCAGTACCGGGACAGGGGATTTAGAGACCCAGTACTTC
>-|-|TRBJ2-7|14|TRBV7-9
CASSSTVTPYEQYF
TGTGCCAGCAGCTCCACAGTGACCCCCTACGAGCAGTACTTC
>-|-|TRBJ2-6|15|TRBV7-9
CASRHQVSGANVLTF
TGTGCCAGCAGACATCAGGTCTCTGGGGCCAACGTTCTGACTTTC
>TRBD2|-|TRBJ2-3|20|TRBV20-1
CSARPLPGLAGSPSTDTQYF
TGCAGTGCTAGGCCCTTACCGGGACTAGCGGGCAGCCCTAGCACAGATACGCAGTATTTT
>-|-|TRBJ2-5|16|TRBV7-9
CASSLPGRSAIETQYF
TGTGCCAGCAGCTTACCCGGTAGGAGTGCGATAGAGACCCAGTACTTC
>-|many|TRBJ2-3|13|TRBV7-9
CASRDGMTDTQYF
TGTGCCAGCAGGGATGGGATGACAGATACGCAGTATTTT